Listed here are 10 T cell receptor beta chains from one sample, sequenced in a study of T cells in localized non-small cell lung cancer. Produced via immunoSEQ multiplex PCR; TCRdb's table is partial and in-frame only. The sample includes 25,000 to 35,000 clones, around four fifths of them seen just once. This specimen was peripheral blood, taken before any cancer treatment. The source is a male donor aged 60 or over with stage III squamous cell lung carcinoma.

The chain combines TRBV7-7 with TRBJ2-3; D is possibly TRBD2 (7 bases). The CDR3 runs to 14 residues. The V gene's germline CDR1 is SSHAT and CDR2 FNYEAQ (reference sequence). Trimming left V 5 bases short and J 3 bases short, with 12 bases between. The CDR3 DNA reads TGTGCCAGCAGCCGAAGGGGGGGAACAGATACGCAGTATTTT. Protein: CASSRRGGTDTQYF.

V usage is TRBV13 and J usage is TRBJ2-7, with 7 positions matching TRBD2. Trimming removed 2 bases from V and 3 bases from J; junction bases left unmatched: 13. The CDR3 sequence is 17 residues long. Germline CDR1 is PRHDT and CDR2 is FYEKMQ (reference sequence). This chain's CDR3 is CASSLLRSNGGSYEQYF. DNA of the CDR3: TGTGCCAGCAGCTTACTCAGGTCGAACGGGGGGAGCTACGAGCAGTACTTC.

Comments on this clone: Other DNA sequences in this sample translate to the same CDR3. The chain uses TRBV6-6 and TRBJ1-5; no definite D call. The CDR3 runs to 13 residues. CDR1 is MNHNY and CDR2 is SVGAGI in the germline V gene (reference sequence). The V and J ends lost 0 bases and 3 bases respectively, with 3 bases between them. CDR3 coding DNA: TGTGCCAGCAGTTACTCGGACAATCAGCCCCAGCATTTT. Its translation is CASSYSDNQPQHF.

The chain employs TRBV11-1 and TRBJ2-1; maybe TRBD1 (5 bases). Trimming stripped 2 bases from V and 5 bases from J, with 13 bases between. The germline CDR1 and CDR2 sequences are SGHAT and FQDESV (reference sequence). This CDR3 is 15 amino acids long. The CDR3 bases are TGTGCCAGCAGCTTATTTGGGGCTTCCAACAATGAGCAGTTCTTC. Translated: CASSLFGASNNEQFF.

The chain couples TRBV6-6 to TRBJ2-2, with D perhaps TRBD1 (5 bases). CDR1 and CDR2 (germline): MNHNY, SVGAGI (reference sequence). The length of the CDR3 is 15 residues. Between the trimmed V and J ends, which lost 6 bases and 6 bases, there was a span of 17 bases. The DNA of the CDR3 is TGTGCCAGCAGGTTAAAAGGGATAGGGGCCGGGGAGCTGTTTTTT. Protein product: CASRLKGIGAGELFF.

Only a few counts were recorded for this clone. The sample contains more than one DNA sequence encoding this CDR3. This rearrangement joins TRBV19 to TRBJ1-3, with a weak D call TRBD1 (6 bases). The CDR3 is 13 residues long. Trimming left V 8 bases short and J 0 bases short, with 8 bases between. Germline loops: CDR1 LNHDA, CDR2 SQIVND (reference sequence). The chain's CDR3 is CASDRSSGNTIYF. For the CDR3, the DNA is TGTGCCAGTGACAGGAGCTCTGGAAACACCATATATTTT.

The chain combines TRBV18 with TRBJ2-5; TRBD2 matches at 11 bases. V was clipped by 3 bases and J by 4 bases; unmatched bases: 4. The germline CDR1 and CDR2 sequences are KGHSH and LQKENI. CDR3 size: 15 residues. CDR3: CASSPSGRASETQYF. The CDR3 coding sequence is TGTGCCAGCTCACCTAGCGGGAGGGCGTCAGAGACCCAGTACTTC.

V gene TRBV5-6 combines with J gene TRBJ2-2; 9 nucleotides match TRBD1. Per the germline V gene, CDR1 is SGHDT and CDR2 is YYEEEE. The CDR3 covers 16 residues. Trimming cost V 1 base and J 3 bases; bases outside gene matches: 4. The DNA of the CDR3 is TGTGCCAGCAGCTTGACGGACAGGGGTTACACCGGGGAGCTGTTTTTT. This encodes CASSLTDRGYTGELFF.

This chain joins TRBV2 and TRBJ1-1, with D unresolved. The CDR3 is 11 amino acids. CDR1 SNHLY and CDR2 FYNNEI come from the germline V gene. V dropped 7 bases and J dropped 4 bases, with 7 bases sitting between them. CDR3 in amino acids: CASIQTTEAFF. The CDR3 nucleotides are TGTGCCAGCATCCAGACCACTGAAGCTTTCTTT.

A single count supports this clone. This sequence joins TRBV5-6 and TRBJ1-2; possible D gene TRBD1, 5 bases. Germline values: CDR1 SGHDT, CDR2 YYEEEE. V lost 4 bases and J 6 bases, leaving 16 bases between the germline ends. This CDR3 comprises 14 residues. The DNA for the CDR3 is TGTGCCAGCAGCCTCCAGGGAGGGGTGGATGGCTACACCTTC. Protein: CASSLQGGVDGYTF.